This T cell receptor (beta chain) was captured in a study of identical twins. V was cut by 5 bases and J by 4 bases, with 12 bases left in between. Germline V CDR1 and CDR2: SGHAT, FQNNGV. CDR3 length: 14 residues. A universal primer site was incorporated via template switching, and the cDNA contained unique molecular identifiers. TCRdb reprocessed the 5' RACE reads with MiXCR, giving one entry per CDR3 protein. The data hold 200,000 to 300,000 distinct CDR3 sequences, with 7.5% observed a single time. These same data were also listed under a study on yellow fever vaccine responses in identical twins. That publication notes: Each twin's T cell response to the vaccine was reported to look partly convergent and partly personalized.

The chain joins TRBV11-2 to TRBJ2-1; D uncertain. The clonotype originates from a woman younger than 30 in good health. The sequencing sample was made of CD8+ T cells sorted from blood. The CDR3 nucleotides are TGTGCCAGCAGCCCCCATTCCGATTACAATGAGCAGTTCTTC. Translating it yields CASSPHSDYNEQFF.